Listed here are 5 T cell receptor beta chains from one sample, sequenced in a study of CXCR3-negative and CXCR3-positive naive CD8 T cells (dated 2019 in TCRdb). The sequencing machine was a NextSeq 550. The Human TCR Profiling Kit (MiLaboratory) was used to prepare UMI-labeled 5' RACE TRB cDNA libraries. TCRdb reprocessed the reads, so every CDR3 protein sequence counts as one entry and DNA is not shown. The table for this sample lists some 130,000 distinct CDR3 sequences. Roughly 0.29% of the sample belongs to the ten largest clones. Sequenced input: naive CXCR3- CD8+ T cells from blood. The cell subset or site label on this specimen signifies: CD45RO-CCR7+CD27+CD95- naive CD8+ T cells lacking CXCR3 (TNR3-). These receptors were taken from a human donor in good health. Some clones in this sample may be carry-over from other donors' samples.

The chain recombines TRBV12-3 or TRBV12-4 with TRBJ2-1; the D call from TCRdb, TRBD2, cannot be confirmed without DNA. The CDR3 is 16 amino acids. CDR3 sequence reads: CASSSLGGGPDNEQFF.

The CDR3: CASSLRTSGIRIGGELFF. The chain joins TRBV14 to TRBJ2-2; the D call from TCRdb, TRBD2, cannot be confirmed without DNA. The length of the CDR3 is 18 residues. Germline-derived CDR1 and CDR2 are SGHDN and FVKESK.

The chain combines TRBV15 with TRBJ2-5; the TCRdb D gene call, TRBD1, has no DNA to confirm it. The CDR3 totals 14 residues. Germline V CDR1 and CDR2: LNHNV, YYDKDF (reference sequence). The CDR3 sequence is CATKPDRIDETQYF. The entire variable domain, with the rest obtained from reference TRBV15 and TRBJ2-5, is as follows: DAMVIQNPRYQVTQFGKPVTLSCSQTLNHNVMYWYQQKSSQAPKLLFHYYDKDFNNEADTPDNFQSRRPNTSFCFLDIRSPGLGDTAMYLCATKPDRIDETQYFGPGTRLLVL.

The chain has TRBV4-1 and TRBJ2-3; TCRdb selects TRBD2, and the lack of DNA leaves this call unchecked. The CDR3 sequence is 15 residues long. Germline loops: CDR1 MGHRA, CDR2 YSYEKL. The CDR3 here is CASSRSGGGTDTQYF.

The CDR3 here is CASSYREGGTEAFF. This chain connects TRBV6-5 to TRBJ1-1. Germline CDR1 and CDR2: MNHEY and SVGAGI. There are 14 residues in the CDR3.